This TCR beta chain was captured by sequencing in a study of breast tumors, draining lymph nodes, adjacent tissues. Many counts were recorded for this clonotype. Its antigen is currently unknown. Study-level results: Luminal-like breast cancer showed significantly higher tumor–nontumor repertoire similarity than basal-like. Tumor T cell lymph node origin was a supported hypothesis, not proven. Compared with lymph nodes, tumors were less diverse; compared with nontumor tissue, more.

TCRdb re-called the multiplex PCR reads with MiXCR, one entry per CDR3 protein. The repertoire holds around 19,000 distinct CDR3 sequences, 25% to 35% seen once, with 8.5% to 14% in the top ten. This clonotype was sampled from a female donor with breast cancer. Some clones in this sample may be carry-over from other donors' samples. The specimen sequenced was breast tumor tissue.

The CDR3: CSARDQETSLWCTF. For the CDR3, the DNA is TGCAGTGCTAGAGATCAGGAAACCTCGCTATGGTGCACCTTC. This sequence joins TRBV20-1 and TRBJ1-2; D not certain. The CDR3 covers 14 residues. CDR1 DFQATT and CDR2 SNEGSKA come from the germline V gene (reference sequence). V dropped 0 bases and J dropped 13 bases, with 21 bases sitting between them.